This TCR beta chain was found in a study of T cell repertoires in cytomegalovirus infection. Across the study: Recently identified HLA-C-restricted CMV epitopes were used, and well-studied HLA-B-restricted CMV epitopes were used as well. Evidence of both CMV infection and a matching HLA type came from public TCR beta signatures. Study results and limitations: CMV-specific HLA-C-restricted TCR beta clonotypes dominated the ex vivo response. Accumulated public TCR beta family frequency recognized individuals carrying CMV together with the relevant HLA.

Via MiXCR, TCRdb re-called the reads, giving one row per CDR3 protein. This sample has 600,000 to 700,000 distinct CDR3 sequences, with about 30% found just once. This clonotype was counted between two and nine times. What it binds is not known. Per the germline V gene, CDR1 is ENHRY and CDR2 is SYGVKD. The CDR3 loop spans 14 amino acids. The ends were cut back, 0 bases at V and 4 bases at J, with 9 bases in the middle. This chain links TRBV10-3 with TRBJ1-1; tentative D call: TRBD1 (5 bases). The specimen was cultured PBMCs, collected from culture after CMV antigen stimulation. The TCR comes from a human donor in good health (CMV status not recorded). Some clones in this sample may be carry-over from other donors' samples. Here the CDR3 reads CAISESMGGTEAFF. Written as DNA, the CDR3 is TGTGCCATCAGTGAGTCTATGGGGGGCACTGAAGCTTTCTTT.